The clone carrying this TCR beta chain occurred a few times. TCRdb's table, derived via immunoSEQ multiplex PCR, lists solely in-frame clones and lacks some. The sample comprises about 330,000 clones, less than 90% of which are singletons, and roughly 0.94% rests with the top ten. The data were taken from a study of blood T cell repertoires in COVID-19. This CDR3 contains 15 residues. CDR1 is MNHEY, CDR2 SVGAGI, per germline. V lost 6 bases, J lost 2 bases, and 13 bases lay in between. The clonotype originates from a woman in her 30s who had recovered from COVID-19. The chain carries TRBV6-5 and TRBJ1-4; D may be TRBD1 (6 bases). The sample was PBMCs or T cells enriched from blood (not recorded which). The CDR3 loop reads CASRPGGATNEKLFF. CDR3 nucleotides: TGTGCCAGCAGACCCGGGGGGGCGACTAATGAAAAACTGTTTTTT.